The T cell receptor (beta chain) described here comes from a study of T cell responses to AZD1222 COVID-19 vaccine (dated by TCRdb to about 2021). Regarding the complete study: AZD1222 recipients with second doses at about 4 weeks or about 12 weeks were pooled, because spike-specific TCR depth and breadth did not differ between schedules. TCR sequencing was performed for more than 230 trial participants, of whom some 200 were given two doses of AZD1222 and about 25 were given two doses of MenACWY control vaccine. Trial participants were enrolled into age subgroups of 18-55, 56-69 and 70-plus years, which contained about 150, 27 and 61 TCR-sequenced participants, respectively.

General study outcomes and caveats: Vaccine-associated CD4 TCRs spanned the whole spike protein, with dominant responses in regions 160-218 and 743-854. After two AZD1222 doses, spike-specific TCR breadth and depth were significantly higher than at day 0 and than in MenACWY recipients. Reportedly, close to half of the unique spike-specific TCRs recognized epitopes lying outside the regions that are mutated in the B.1.351 and B.1.1.7 variants. Conclusions about previously exposed vaccinees are limited because only five or six AZD1222 recipients were SARS-CoV-2 seropositive at baseline. In the small 56-69-year group, the increase in depth fell short of significance, most likely because of low power. Because no day 14 peak-response samples were available, the repertoires could be characterized only after the peak T cell response. Participants were mostly white British, with more females than males. The authors suggested clonal diversity may have been underestimated.

The CDR3 regions of human TCRbeta chains were subjected to immunosequencing. In the original analysis: Repertoire TCRs were matched against a reference library of SARS-CoV-2-specific TCRs generated with the MIRA antigen-specificity platform. Breadth meant the fraction of unique TCRs that were SARS-CoV-2-associated, whereas depth meant the fraction of total T cells that were SARS-CoV-2-associated. Using the MIRA data, every spike-specific TCR was mapped to the spike region that the TCR reacted to and assigned to either a CD4 or a CD8 class. Log10-transformed breadth and depth values were compared by one-way ANOVA with Sidak's multiple comparisons tests. Sourced from immuneACCESS, this table was stored by TCRdb with only in-frame sequences that have V and J called. A share of the clones is absent; for the studies checked, an unresolved V gene accounts for under half, and the remainder has no known explanation. The DNA gave D and trimming, while V, J and clone size come from that table. A total of under 200,000 clones appear in this sample, 80% to 95% of them only once. Jointly, the top ten make up 1% to 1.5% of the sample.

For this clone: Its antigen is currently not known. One base away there is no much larger clone; base qualities are not given.

V is cut by 3 bases and J by 10 bases, and the space between the germline ends is 15 bases. CDR1 and CDR2, per the germline V gene, are SNHLY and FYNNEI. From the cysteine up to the phenylalanine, the CDR3 has a length of 14 residues. Kept here is only the CDR3 DNA, which spans 42 bases and is read in frame from base 1. The sample's time point, from its label and the paper: baseline before first vaccination. Vaccinee samples were obtained from the UK trials COV001 and COV002, which included a single-blind randomized controlled phase 2/3 trial of AZD1222 (ChAdOx1 nCoV-19) in healthy adults. For TCRbeta chain sequencing, PBMC samples from trial participants were taken at day 0 and at day 28 after the second dose.

The receptor chain draws on TRBV2 and TRBJ1-4, with a weak D call of TRBD1 (5 bases match). The sequence came from an adult in good health. The sequencing used peripheral blood, collected on day 0 of AZD1222 vaccination. The bases read TGTGCCAGCAGTGAGGGCGGACAAAGTGGAAAACTGTTTTTT. This encodes CASSEGGQSGKLFF.